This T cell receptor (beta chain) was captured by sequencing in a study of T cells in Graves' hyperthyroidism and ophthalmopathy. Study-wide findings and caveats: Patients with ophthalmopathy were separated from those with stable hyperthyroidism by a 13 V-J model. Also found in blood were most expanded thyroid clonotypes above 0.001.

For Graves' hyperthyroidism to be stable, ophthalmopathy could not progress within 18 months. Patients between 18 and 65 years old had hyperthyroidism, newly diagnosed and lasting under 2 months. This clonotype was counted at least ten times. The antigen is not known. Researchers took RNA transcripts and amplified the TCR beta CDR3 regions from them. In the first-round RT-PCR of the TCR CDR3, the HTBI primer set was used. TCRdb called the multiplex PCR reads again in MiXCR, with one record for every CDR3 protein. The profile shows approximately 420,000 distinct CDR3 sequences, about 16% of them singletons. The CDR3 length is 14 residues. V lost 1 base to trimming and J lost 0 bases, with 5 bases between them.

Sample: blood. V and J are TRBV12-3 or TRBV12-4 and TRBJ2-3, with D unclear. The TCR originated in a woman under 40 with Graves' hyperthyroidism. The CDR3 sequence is CASSLDSSTDTQYF. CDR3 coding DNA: TGTGCCAGCAGTTTAGACAGCAGCACAGATACGCAGTATTTT.